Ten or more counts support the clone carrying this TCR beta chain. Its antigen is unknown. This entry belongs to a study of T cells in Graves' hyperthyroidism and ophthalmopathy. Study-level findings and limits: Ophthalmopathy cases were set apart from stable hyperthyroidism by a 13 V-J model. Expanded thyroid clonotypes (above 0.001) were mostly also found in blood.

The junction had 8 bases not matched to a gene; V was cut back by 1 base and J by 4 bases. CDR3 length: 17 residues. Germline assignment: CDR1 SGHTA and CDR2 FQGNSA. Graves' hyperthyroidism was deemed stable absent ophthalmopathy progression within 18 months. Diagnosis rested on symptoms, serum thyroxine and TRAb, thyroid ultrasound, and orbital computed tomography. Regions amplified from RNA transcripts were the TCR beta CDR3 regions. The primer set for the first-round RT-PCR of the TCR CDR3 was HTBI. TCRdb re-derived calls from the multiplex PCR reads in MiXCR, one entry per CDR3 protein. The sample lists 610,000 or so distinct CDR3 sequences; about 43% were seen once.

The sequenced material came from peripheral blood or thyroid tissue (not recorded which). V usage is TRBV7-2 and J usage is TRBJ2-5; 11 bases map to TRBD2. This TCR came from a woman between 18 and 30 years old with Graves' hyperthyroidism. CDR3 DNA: TGTGCCAGCAGCTTAGTCACTAGCGGGAGTTTCTTAGAGACCCAGTACTTC. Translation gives CASSLVTSGSFLETQYF.